The T cell receptor beta chain under discussion was sequenced for a study of PD-L1 blockade in urothelial cancer. Study overall: Patients went on atezolizumab in about 2014, receiving 1,200 mg intravenously every 3 weeks. Before enrollment, 0 to 3 chemotherapy regimens had been given to patients. The analyses of blood took place 3 weeks (second dose) and 6 weeks after treatment start.

Described time point: peripheral blood 6 weeks after treatment start. Remarks on this clone: What it recognizes is unknown.

Study-wide points: Durable benefit accompanied greater 3-week expansion of tumor-associated blood clones.

The CDR3 totals 16 residues. With 4 bases clipped from V and 7 bases from J, the junction kept 9 bases outside the gene matches. CDR1 and CDR2 from the germline V gene are MNHEY and SMNVEV (reference sequence). Data came from immunoSEQ multiplex PCR; TCRdb stores just in-frame clones and leaves some out. This table has around 50,000 clones, more than 75% appearing once. The V and J genes are TRBV27 and TRBJ2-1, with TRBD2 matching 11 bases. Specimen: PBMCs, collected around atezolizumab (anti-PD-L1) treatment. This TCR derives from a man between 60 and 75 years old with urothelial cancer. This CDR3 is CASSSQPGLADNEQFF. For the CDR3, the DNA is TGTGCCAGCAGTTCCCAGCCGGGACTAGCGGATAATGAGCAGTTCTTC.